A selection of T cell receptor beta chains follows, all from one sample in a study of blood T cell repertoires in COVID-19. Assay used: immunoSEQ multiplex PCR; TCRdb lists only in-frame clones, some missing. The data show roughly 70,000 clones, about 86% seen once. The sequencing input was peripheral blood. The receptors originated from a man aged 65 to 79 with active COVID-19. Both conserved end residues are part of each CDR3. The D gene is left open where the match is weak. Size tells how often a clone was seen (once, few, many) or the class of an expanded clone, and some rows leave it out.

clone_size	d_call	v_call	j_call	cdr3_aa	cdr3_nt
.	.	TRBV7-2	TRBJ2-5	CASSLGGIQETQYF	TGTGCCAGCAGCTTAGGCGGGATCCAAGAGACCCAGTACTTC
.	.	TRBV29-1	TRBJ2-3	CSVEGWRPPSTDTQYF	TGCAGCGTTGAGGGTTGGCGGCCCCCGAGCACAGATACGCAGTATTTT
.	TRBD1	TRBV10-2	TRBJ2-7	CASSLGQGKYEQYF	TGCGCCAGCAGCCTGGGACAGGGGAAGTACGAGCAGTACTTC
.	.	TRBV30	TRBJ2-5	CAWSATWPYQETQYF	TGTGCCTGGAGTGCCACATGGCCGTACCAAGAGACCCAGTACTTC
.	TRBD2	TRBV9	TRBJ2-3	CASSVAGLAGAPDTQYF	TGTGCCAGCAGCGTAGCCGGGCTAGCGGGAGCCCCCGATACGCAGTATTTT
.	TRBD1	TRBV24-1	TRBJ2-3	CATSDPTGTGPTDTQYF	TGTGCCACCAGTGATCCGACCGGGACAGGGCCCACAGATACGCAGTATTTT
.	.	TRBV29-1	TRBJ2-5	CSCGVQETQYF	TGCAGCTGCGGGGTTCAAGAGACCCAGTACTTC
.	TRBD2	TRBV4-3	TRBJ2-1	CASSRGASGPYNEQFF	TGCGCCAGCAGCCGTGGGGCTAGCGGGCCCTACAATGAGCAGTTCTTC
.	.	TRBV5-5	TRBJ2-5	CASSLGALGPQETQYF	TGTGCCAGCAGCTTGGGGGCGTTGGGCCCCCAAGAGACCCAGTACTTC
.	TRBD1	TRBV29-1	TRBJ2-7	CSAETGAYEQYF	TGCAGCGCCGAGACAGGGGCCTACGAGCAGTACTTC
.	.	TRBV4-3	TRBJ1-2	CASSQEGPDGYGYTF	TGCGCCAGCAGCCAAGAGGGGCCCGACGGCTATGGCTACACCTTC
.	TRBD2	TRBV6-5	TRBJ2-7	CATGLAASYEQYF	TGTGCCACCGGACTAGCGGCTTCCTACGAGCAGTACTTC
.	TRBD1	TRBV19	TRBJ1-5	CASSIGAGTGDAPQHF	TGTGCCAGTAGTATAGGGGCCGGGACAGGGGACGCGCCCCAGCATTTT
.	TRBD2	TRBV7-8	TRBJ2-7	CASSLLFFTPGLAGGPDGGEQYF	TGTGCCAGCAGCCTTTTATTTTTCACCCCTGGACTAGCGGGAGGCCCCGATGGAGGGGAGCAGTACTTC
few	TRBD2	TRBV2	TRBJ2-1	CASRLGGLGSYNEQFF	TGTGCCAGCAGGCTGGGGGGACTAGGCTCCTACAATGAGCAGTTCTTC
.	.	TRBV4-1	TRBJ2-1	CASSQDSSSYNEQFF	TGCGCCAGCAGCCAAGATTCCAGCTCCTACAATGAGCAGTTCTTC
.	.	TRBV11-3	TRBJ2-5	CASSLGQVTTQYF	TGTGCCAGCAGCTTGGGGCAGGTTACGACCCAGTACTTC
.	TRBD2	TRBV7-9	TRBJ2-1	CASSLAPLAGAGEQFF	TGTGCCAGCAGCTTAGCACCACTAGCGGGAGCGGGTGAGCAGTTCTTC
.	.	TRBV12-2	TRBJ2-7	CASRPQGGSYEQYF	TGTGCAAGTCGCCCCCAGGGCGGCTCCTACGAGCAGTACTTC
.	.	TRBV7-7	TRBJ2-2	CASSPQTAPGELFF	TGTGCTAGCAGCCCCCAGACAGCCCCCGGGGAGCTGTTTTTT
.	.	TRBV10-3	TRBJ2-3	CAISARRGGGHTDTQYF	TGTGCCATCAGTGCCCGAAGGGGGGGTGGGCACACAGATACGCAGTATTTT
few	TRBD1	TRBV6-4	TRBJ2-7	CASSERRGQGARQYF	TGTGCCAGCAGTGAGCGACGCGGGCAGGGGGCGCGGCAGTACTTC
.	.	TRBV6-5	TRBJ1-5	CASSYGGGNQPQHF	TGTGCCAGCAGTTACGGAGGTGGGAATCAGCCCCAGCATTTT
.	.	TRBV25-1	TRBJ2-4	CASSESRAAAKNIQYF	TGTGCCAGCAGTGAATCCAGGGCGGCAGCCAAAAACATTCAGTACTTC
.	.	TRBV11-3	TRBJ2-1	CASSDSWEAGSYNEQFF	TGTGCCAGCAGCGACTCCTGGGAGGCGGGCTCCTACAATGAGCAGTTCTTC
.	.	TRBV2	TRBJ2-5	CASSMGPYQETQYF	TGTGCCAGCAGTATGGGCCCCTACCAAGAGACCCAGTACTTC
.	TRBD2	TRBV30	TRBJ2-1	CAWSGTSGPSSYNEQFF	TGTGCCTGGAGCGGGACTAGCGGCCCGAGCTCCTACAATGAGCAGTTCTTC
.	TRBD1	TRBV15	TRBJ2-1	CATSSRDSTRNEQFF	TGTGCCACCAGCAGCCGGGACAGTACGAGGAATGAGCAGTTCTTC
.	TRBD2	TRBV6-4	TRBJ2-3	CASSRLAGGGTDTQYF	TGTGCCAGCAGCCGACTAGCGGGAGGTGGCACAGATACGCAGTATTTT
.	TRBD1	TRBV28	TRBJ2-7	CASGDRVNEQYF	TGTGCCAGCGGGGACAGGGTAAACGAGCAGTACTTC
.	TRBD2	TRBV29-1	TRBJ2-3	CSVGGTGTSPTDTQYF	TGCAGCGTTGGGGGGACCGGGACTAGCCCCACAGATACGCAGTATTTT
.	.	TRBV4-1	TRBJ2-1	CASSPLAFRLYNEQFF	TGCGCCAGCAGCCCCCTAGCGTTCCGGCTATACAATGAGCAGTTCTTC
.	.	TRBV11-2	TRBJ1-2	CASSPGQLGYTF	TGTGCCAGCAGCCCCGGACAGTTGGGCTACACCTTC
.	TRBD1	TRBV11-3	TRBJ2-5	CASSLGTENQYF	TGTGCCAGCAGCTTGGGGACAGAAAACCAGTACTTC
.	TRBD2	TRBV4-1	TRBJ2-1	CASSPRGTSGYNEQFF	TGCGCCAGCAGCCCCCGGGGGACTAGCGGGTACAATGAGCAGTTCTTC
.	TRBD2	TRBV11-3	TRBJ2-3	CASSPTLAGEHTDTQYF	TGTGCCAGCAGCCCGACTCTAGCGGGAGAACACACCGATACGCAGTATTTT
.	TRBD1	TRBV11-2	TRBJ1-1	CASSPWTGEAFF	TGTGCCAGCAGCCCCTGGACAGGTGAAGCTTTCTTT
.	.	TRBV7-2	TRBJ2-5	CASNRDHREETQYF	TGTGCCTCGAACCGGGACCACCGGGAGGAGACCCAGTACTTC
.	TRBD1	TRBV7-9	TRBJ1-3	CASSLDSGQGGNTIYF	TGTGCCAGCAGCTTAGACTCGGGACAGGGTGGAAACACCATATATTTT